The 12 T cell receptor beta chains below were found in one sample sequenced in a study of control samples from healthy donors and cancer patients. Profiling relied on immunoSEQ multiplex PCR, and the TCRdb table lists in-frame clones only, not all of them. The table records 2,500 to 3,500 clones, around 94% of them present only once. Source material: PBMCs. These receptor sequences come from a man in his 70s with lung cancer.

The rearrangement uses TRBV3-1 (or the pseudogene TRBV3-2) and TRBJ1-6; no firm D call. In germline, CDR1 is LGHDT, CDR2 YNNKEL (reference sequence). CDR3 size: 12 residues. The germline V and J ends were trimmed by 6 bases and 4 bases, with 4 bases remaining between them. CDR3 DNA: TGTGCCAGCAGGCATTATAATTCACCCCTCCACTTT. It yields the protein CASRHYNSPLHF.

This clone has more than one count but fewer than ten. The chain links TRBV19 to TRBJ2-1; 15 positions match TRBD2. Germline assignment: CDR1 LNHDA and CDR2 SQIVND (reference sequence). J gave up 15 bases and V 4 bases, and 7 bases lay outside the gene matches. CDR3 length: 14 residues. The chain's CDR3 is CASSTRTSGGVLFF. The CDR3, as DNA: TGTGCCAGTAGTACCCGGACTAGCGGGGGGGTCCTGTTCTTC.

J is TRBJ1-6 and V is TRBV30; D is possibly TRBD1 (6 bases). From germline, CDR1 is GTSNPN and CDR2 SVGIG (reference sequence). This CDR3 has 16 amino acids. V dropped 0 bases and J dropped 10 bases, with 19 bases sitting between them. The CDR3: CAWSVPLTGLWSPLHF. CDR3 bases: TGTGCCTGGAGTGTACCGCTTACAGGGTTATGGTCACCCCTCCACTTT.

The J gene is TRBJ2-1, the V gene TRBV30, with D perhaps matching TRBD2 (5 bases). CDR1 is GTSNPN, CDR2 SVGIG, per germline (reference sequence). The ends were cut back, 1 base at V and 4 bases at J, with 20 bases in the middle. The CDR3 has 17 residues. CDR3 DNA: TGTGCCTGGAGTGACCCCTGGACGGGGATGGAATACAATGAGCAGTTCTTC. Its protein is CAWSDPWTGMEYNEQFF.

This clone showed up just once. The rearrangement joins TRBV10-1 to TRBJ2-2; 8 bases fit TRBD1. With 3 bases clipped from V and 0 bases from J, the junction kept 6 bases outside the gene matches. This CDR3 is 17 amino acids long. Germline V gene sequence: CDR1 WNHNN, CDR2 SYGVQD (reference sequence). The CDR3 sequence is CASSEYWTGTNTGELFF. The DNA for the CDR3 is TGCGCCAGCAGTGAATACTGGACAGGGACGAACACCGGGGAGCTGTTTTTT.

This chain links TRBV4-3 with TRBJ1-6; TRBD1 aligns across 9 bases. The V segment lost 4 bases and the J segment 6 bases; nucleotides outside the gene matches: 4. The CDR3 runs to 15 residues. In germline, CDR1 is LGHNA, CDR2 YSLEER. The CDR3 reads CASSPTDRGNSPLHF. In DNA, the CDR3 is TGCGCCAGCAGCCCAACGGACAGGGGTAATTCACCCCTCCACTTT.

The chain has TRBV2 and TRBJ2-5, with 12 nucleotides matching TRBD2. V lost 8 bases and J lost 6; bases outside the gene matches: 10. Germline V gives CDR1 SNHLY, CDR2 FYNNEI. The CDR3 extends over 15 amino acids. CDR3 DNA: TGTGCCAGCGATTCGACTAGCGGGGGCACCCAGACCCAGTACTTC. Its protein product is CASDSTSGGTQTQYF.

The gene calls are TRBV30 and TRBJ2-1; unclear D gene. The CDR3 extends over 15 amino acids. The germline V gene has CDR1 GTSNPN and CDR2 SVGIG (reference sequence). With 1 base removed from V and 4 bases from J, the gap between germline ends came to 14 bases. The CDR3 spells CAWSGGALRYNEQFF. CDR3 nucleotide sequence: TGTGCCTGGAGTGGAGGAGCGCTACGATACAATGAGCAGTTCTTC. Full variable domain (missing parts from reference TRBV30 and TRBJ2-1): SQTIHQWPATLVQPVGSPLSLECTVEGTSNPNLYWYRQAAGRGLQLLFYSVGIGQISSEVPQNLSASRPQDRQFILSSKKLLLSDSGFYLCAWSGGALRYNEQFFGPGTRLTVL.

The V call is TRBV10-2, the J call TRBJ1-2; weak D call: TRBD1 (5 bases). The CDR3 loop spans 18 amino acids. Per germline, CDR1 WSHSY and CDR2 SAAADI. With 8 bases removed from V and 2 bases from J, the gap between germline ends came to 27 bases. The CDR3 bases are TGCGCCAGCCACCGTGCGTTAACGGGGGTAGTCGCGAACTATGGCTACACCTTC. Encoded protein: CASHRALTGVVANYGYTF.

The V and J genes are TRBV30 and TRBJ2-5; 8 nucleotides match TRBD1. CDR3 length: 13 residues. J was trimmed by 5 bases and V by 7 bases; bases with no gene match: 9. CDR1 is GTSNPN and CDR2 is SVGIG in the germline V gene (reference sequence). The CDR3 region is CAYARTGLETQYF. For the CDR3, the DNA is TGTGCCTACGCTAGGACAGGGTTGGAGACCCAGTACTTC.

The chain links TRBV25-1 to TRBJ1-2; D not certain. V lost 1 base, J lost 5 bases, and 8 bases lay in between. The CDR3 loop spans 13 amino acids. CDR1 is MGHDK and CDR2 is SYGVNS in the germline V gene. CDR3: CASSEFGEYGYTF. As DNA, the CDR3 is TGTGCCAGCAGTGAATTCGGCGAGTATGGCTACACCTTC.

The chain has TRBV24-1 and TRBJ1-4; 8 nucleotides match TRBD1. The trim removed 8 bases at V and 8 bases at J, leaving 6 bases unmatched. The CDR3 contains 13 residues. Germline V gene data show CDR1 as KGHDR and CDR2 as SFDVKD. CDR3 sequence (DNA): TGTGCCACCACTCAGGGGGCTAGAGAAAAACTGTTTTTT. It is translated as CATTQGAREKLFF.